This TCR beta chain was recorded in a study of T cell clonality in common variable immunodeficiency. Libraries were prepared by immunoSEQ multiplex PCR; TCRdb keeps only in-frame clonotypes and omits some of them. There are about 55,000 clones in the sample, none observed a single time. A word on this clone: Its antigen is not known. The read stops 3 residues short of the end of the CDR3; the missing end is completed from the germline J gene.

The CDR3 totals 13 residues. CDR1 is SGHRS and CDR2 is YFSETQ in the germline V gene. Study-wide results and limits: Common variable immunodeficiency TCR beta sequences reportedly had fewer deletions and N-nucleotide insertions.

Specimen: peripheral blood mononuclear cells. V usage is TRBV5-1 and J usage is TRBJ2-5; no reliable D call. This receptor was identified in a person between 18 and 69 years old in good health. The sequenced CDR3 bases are TGCGCCAGCAGCTTGGCCATGGCAGATACC. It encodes CASSLAMADT. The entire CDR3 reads CASSLAMADTQYF.